Below, 26 T cell receptor beta chains from the same sample are listed, as sequenced in a study of shared clonotypes between healthy human individuals. Sequenced by immunoSEQ multiplex PCR; TCRdb stores in-frame clones only, minus some. The table has 550,000 to 700,000 clones, 73% seen once. Sequencing used memory CD4+ T cells sorted from blood. Stated subset: CD45RA-negative fraction. These receptors originate from a woman in her thirties in good health.

The chain has TRBV11-2 and TRBJ2-1; 14 bases match TRBD2. V was pared by 6 bases and J by 4 bases, with 8 bases of the junction left unmatched. Germline V gene data show CDR1 as SGHAT and CDR2 as FQNNGV. The CDR3 has 17 residues. The CDR3 reads CASRDGTSGSLYNEQFF. The CDR3 DNA sequence: TGTGCCAGCAGAGACGGGACTAGCGGGAGTCTTTACAATGAGCAGTTCTTC.

This chain joins TRBV7-9 and TRBJ2-1, with D perhaps TRBD2 (6 bases). The CDR3 runs 16 residues. Per the germline V gene, CDR1 is SEHNR and CDR2 is FQNEAQ (reference sequence). V dropped 1 base and J dropped 12 bases, with 22 bases sitting between them. DNA for the CDR3: TGTGCCAGCAGCTTAGAAGGGACTCCTTACAATGATGGGCAGTTCTTC. This codes for CASSLEGTPYNDGQFF. Based on the CDR3 plus reference TRBV7-9 and TRBJ2-1, the full variable domain is DTGVSQNPRHKITKRGQNVTFRCDPISEHNRLYWYRQTLGQGPEFLTYFQNEAQLEKSRLLSDRFSAERPKGSFSTLEIQRTEQGDSAMYLCASSLEGTPYNDGQFFGPGTRLTVL.

This clone has only a few counts. The rearrangement links TRBV29-1 to TRBJ1-2, with D perhaps matching TRBD1 (5 bases). The CDR3 is made up of 16 amino acids. V was pared by 7 bases and J by 0 bases, with 21 bases between. Per the germline V gene, CDR1 is SQVTM and CDR2 is ANQGSEA. CDR3 sequence reads: CSALYRDRMTNYGYTF. DNA for the CDR3: TGCAGCGCCCTATACCGGGACCGTATGACTAACTATGGCTACACCTTC.

The chain joins TRBV5-6 to TRBJ1-5, with D perhaps TRBD1 (5 bases). V lost 2 bases and J 0 bases, leaving 18 bases between the germline ends. CDR3 length equals 18 residues. The germline CDR1 and CDR2 sequences are SGHDT and YYEEEE. As DNA, the CDR3 is TGTGCCAGCAGCTTCTCGGGGGGTATATTGGATAGCAATCAGCCCCAGCATTTT. As protein: CASSFSGGILDSNQPQHF.

The rearrangement joins TRBV28 to TRBJ2-5; no definite D call. Per the germline V gene, CDR1 is MDHEN and CDR2 is SYDVKM. Trimming took off 4 bases at V and 4 bases at J, with 7 bases between the two ends. The CDR3 length is 12 residues. The CDR3 reads CASSSDRETQYF. CDR3 coding DNA: TGTGCCAGCAGTTCTGATAGAGAGACCCAGTACTTC.

J is TRBJ2-2 and V is TRBV6-5; weak D call: TRBD2 (6 bases). CDR1 and CDR2 from the germline V gene are MNHEY and SVGAGI. The CDR3 has 16 amino acids. Trimming took off 3 bases at V and 1 base at J, with 12 bases between the two ends. The CDR3 here is CASSYSGGENTGELFF. Here the CDR3 DNA reads TGTGCCAGCAGTTATAGCGGAGGGGAGAACACCGGGGAGCTGTTTTTT.

The J gene is TRBJ2-5, the V gene TRBV18; 7 bases match TRBD2. The germline V gene encodes CDR1 KGHSH and CDR2 LQKENI. The CDR3 length is 15 residues. V lost 1 base and J lost 0; bases outside the gene matches: 2. CDR3 bases: TGTGCCAGCTCACCACAAGGGACTAACCAAGAGACCCAGTACTTC. The encoded protein is CASSPQGTNQETQYF. Full variable domain (remainder filled in from reference TRBV18 and TRBJ2-5): NAGVMQNPRHLVRRRGQEARLRCSPMKGHSHVYWYRQLPEEGLKFMVYLQKENIIDESGMPKERFSAEFPKEGPSILRIQQVVRGDSAAYFCASSPQGTNQETQYFGPGTRLLVL.

V gene TRBV19 combines with J gene TRBJ1-2; possible D gene TRBD1, 5 bases. From germline, CDR1 is LNHDA and CDR2 SQIVND (reference sequence). V was pared by 5 bases and J by 4 bases, with 11 bases between. This CDR3 comprises 13 residues. CDR3 sequence: CASSARVVYGYTF. CDR3 nucleotides: TGTGCCAGTAGTGCCAGGGTCGTCTATGGCTACACCTTC.

J is TRBJ2-3 and V is TRBV18, with 11 nucleotides matching TRBD2. Trimming took 4 bases from V and 1 from J; bases not matched to a gene: 10. The CDR3 has 18 amino acids. Germline V gives CDR1 KGHSH, CDR2 LQKENI. The CDR3 here is CASSLRASGRTGTDTQYF. The CDR3 DNA is TGTGCCAGCTCACTTCGTGCTAGCGGGAGGACGGGCACAGATACGCAGTATTTT.

The V and J genes are TRBV28 and TRBJ1-5; 9 bases match TRBD1. The CDR3 sequence is 18 residues long. From germline, CDR1 is MDHEN and CDR2 SYDVKM. The V gene end was trimmed by 3 bases and the J gene end by 4 bases; junction bases not matched to a gene: 13. The CDR3 nucleotides are TGTGCCAGCAGTTTCCGGCCCACTGACAGGGGGATGAATCAGCCCCAGCATTTT. Translating it yields CASSFRPTDRGMNQPQHF.

This clone was recorded a few times. The gene calls are TRBV19 and TRBJ1-4, with 9 bases lining up with TRBD1. The CDR3 is made up of 15 amino acids. Germline values: CDR1 LNHDA, CDR2 SQIVND (reference sequence). Trimming at V came to 7 bases and at J to 6 bases, leaving 9 bases not matched to a gene. The chain's CDR3 is CASTDRGAAYEKLFF. CDR3 bases: TGTGCCAGTACCGACAGGGGGGCCGCTTATGAAAAACTGTTTTTT. Full variable domain (missing parts from reference TRBV19 and TRBJ1-4): DGGITQSPKYLFRKEGQNVTLSCEQNLNHDAMYWYRQDPGQGLRLIYYSQIVNDFQKGDIAEGYSVSREKKESFPLTVTSAQKNPTAFYLCASTDRGAAYEKLFFGSGTQLSVL.

The chain recombines TRBV27 with TRBJ2-3, with 9 bases aligning to TRBD2. CDR1 is MNHEY and CDR2 is SMNVEV in the germline V gene (reference sequence). CDR3 length: 17 amino acids. J gave up 0 bases and V 6 bases, and 10 bases lay outside the gene matches. The CDR3 coding sequence is TGTGCCAGCAGCCCCGTAAGACTAGCGGCTAGCACAGATACGCAGTATTTT. Translation: CASSPVRLAASTDTQYF.

The rearrangement uses TRBV19 and TRBJ2-6; D gene ambiguous. The V end was cut by 7 bases, the J end by 1 base, with 14 bases between. The CDR3 extends over 16 amino acids. Germline assignment: CDR1 LNHDA and CDR2 SQIVND (reference sequence). CDR3 nucleotide sequence: TGTGCCAGTAATTTTTGGGAAGCGTCTGGGGCCAACGTCCTGACTTTC. This sequence encodes CASNFWEASGANVLTF.

The chain recombines TRBV7-6 with TRBJ2-1, with 7 bases fitting TRBD2. The length of the CDR3 is 15 residues. V dropped 3 bases and J dropped 9; count of bases not matched to a gene: 11. From germline, CDR1 is SGHVS and CDR2 FNYEAQ. CDR3: CASSFESGIRSEQFF. In DNA form, the CDR3 reads TGTGCCAGCAGCTTCGAGAGCGGGATACGGAGTGAGCAGTTCTTC.

A word on this clone: Other DNA variants within this sample encode the same CDR3. The rearrangement joins TRBV7-9 to TRBJ1-1, with a tentative D call TRBD1 (5 bases). CDR1 SEHNR and CDR2 FQNEAQ come from the germline V gene (reference sequence). The V gene lost 3 bases and the J gene lost 4 bases, with 12 bases spanning the gap. The CDR3 has 14 amino acids. The CDR3 is CASSFDGGSTEAFF. CDR3 nucleotide sequence: TGTGCCAGCAGCTTCGACGGGGGGAGCACTGAAGCTTTCTTT.

The chain carries TRBV28 and TRBJ1-1; D unclear. The CDR3 spans 12 residues. Trimming removed 8 bases from V and 8 bases from J, with 15 bases in between. CDR1 is MDHEN, CDR2 SYDVKM, per germline. This CDR3 reads CASYHRKEEAFF. DNA for the CDR3: TGTGCCAGCTATCATCGGAAGGAAGAAGCTTTCTTT.

The gene calls are TRBV5-5 and TRBJ1-1; D is ambiguous. The V end lost 2 bases, the J end lost 3 bases, and 8 bases lay between the germline ends. This CDR3 has 13 amino acids. Looked up from germline, CDR1 is SGHKS and CDR2 is YYEKEE (reference sequence). The CDR3 DNA follows: TGTGCCAGCAGCTTTTGGGATTACACTGAAGCTTTCTTT. This gives the protein CASSFWDYTEAFF.

V gene TRBV5-6 combines with J gene TRBJ1-2, with D possibly TRBD1 on 6 matching bases. Germline V gene sequence: CDR1 SGHDT, CDR2 YYEEEE. CDR3 length equals 14 residues. Trimming removed 2 bases at V and 4 bases at J, with 12 bases between. The CDR3 DNA reads TGTGCCAGCAGCTTCCACAGGGTCCTCTATGGCTACACCTTC. Residues: CASSFHRVLYGYTF. The full variable domain, with the rest looked up from reference TRBV5-6 and TRBJ1-2, is DAGVTQSPTHLIKTRGQQVTLRCSPKSGHDTVSWYQQALGQGPQFIFQYYEEEERQRGNFPDRFSGHQFPNYSSELNVNALLLGDSALYLCASSFHRVLYGYTFGSGTRLTVV.

V usage is TRBV4-1 and J usage is TRBJ1-4; D gene uncertain. Trimming removed 1 base at V and 8 bases at J, with 11 bases between. In germline, CDR1 is MGHRA, CDR2 YSYEKL. CDR3 length: 14 residues. The CDR3 region is CASSQVGGSEKLFF. DNA of the CDR3: TGCGCCAGCAGCCAAGTTGGCGGTTCAGAAAAACTGTTTTTT.

This rearrangement joins TRBV6-1 to TRBJ1-5, with 9 bases lining up with TRBD1. Looked up from germline, CDR1 is MNHNS and CDR2 is SASEGT. This CDR3 is built from 15 residues. The V segment lost 6 bases and the J segment 3 bases; nucleotides outside the gene matches: 6. The CDR3 reads CASSYGTGNNQPQHF. Here the CDR3 DNA reads TGTGCCAGCAGCTACGGGACAGGGAACAATCAGCCCCAGCATTTT.

With regard to this clone: The sample contains more than one DNA sequence encoding this CDR3. The genes are TRBV5-1 and TRBJ2-1, with no clear D. V was trimmed by 2 bases and J by 5 bases, leaving 11 bases between them. The length of the CDR3 is 14 residues. Germline assignment: CDR1 SGHRS and CDR2 YFSETQ. The CDR3: CASSFGDEHNEQFF. The CDR3 DNA reads as TGCGCCAGCAGCTTTGGCGATGAACACAATGAGCAGTTCTTC.

The rearrangement links TRBV27 to TRBJ2-7, with D possibly matching TRBD2 (7 bases). Trimming removed 7 bases at V and 2 bases at J, with 18 bases between. The V gene's germline CDR1 is MNHEY and CDR2 SMNVEV (reference sequence). The CDR3 runs 15 residues. CDR3 sequence: CASKMYWRGPYEQYF. The CDR3 DNA is TGTGCCAGCAAAATGTACTGGCGGGGGCCCTACGAGCAGTACTTC.

This clone was detected only a few times. The chain carries TRBV10-1 and TRBJ2-2; 7 bases match TRBD2. CDR1 is WNHNN and CDR2 is SYGVQD in the germline V gene (reference sequence). The CDR3 totals 15 residues. Unmatched junction bases numbered 4, after V lost 3 bases and J lost 3 bases. The CDR3 coding sequence is TGCGCCAGCAGTGACCGGCTAGCGGACACCGGGGAGCTGTTTTTT. Its translation: CASSDRLADTGELFF.

The chain carries TRBV5-1 and TRBJ2-1; TRBD2 aligns across 8 bases. Germline CDR1 and CDR2: SGHRS and YFSETQ. V was pared by 5 bases and J by 6 bases, with 4 bases of the junction left unmatched. CDR3 length: 13 residues. CDR3 bases: TGCGCCAGCAGACCGAGCGGGGGCAATGAGCAGTTCTTC. This encodes CASRPSGGNEQFF.

This sequence joins TRBV19 and TRBJ2-1; 9 bases align to TRBD2. This CDR3 has 16 residues. V shed 2 bases and J 6 bases; nucleotides not matched to a gene: 8. From germline, CDR1 is LNHDA and CDR2 SQIVND (reference sequence). CDR3 region: CASSIRREGLGNEQFF. The CDR3 nucleotides are TGTGCCAGTAGTATACGGCGGGAGGGCCTTGGCAATGAGCAGTTCTTC.

The genes are TRBV15 and TRBJ2-7, with D tentatively TRBD2 (5 bases). Germline V gene data show CDR1 as LNHNV and CDR2 as YYDKDF (reference sequence). Trimming shortened V by 0 bases and J by 4 bases, and 7 bases separated the two germline ends. This CDR3 has 13 residues. CDR3 in amino acids: CATSREREYEQYF. Here the CDR3 DNA reads TGTGCCACCAGCAGAGAGAGGGAATACGAGCAGTACTTC.